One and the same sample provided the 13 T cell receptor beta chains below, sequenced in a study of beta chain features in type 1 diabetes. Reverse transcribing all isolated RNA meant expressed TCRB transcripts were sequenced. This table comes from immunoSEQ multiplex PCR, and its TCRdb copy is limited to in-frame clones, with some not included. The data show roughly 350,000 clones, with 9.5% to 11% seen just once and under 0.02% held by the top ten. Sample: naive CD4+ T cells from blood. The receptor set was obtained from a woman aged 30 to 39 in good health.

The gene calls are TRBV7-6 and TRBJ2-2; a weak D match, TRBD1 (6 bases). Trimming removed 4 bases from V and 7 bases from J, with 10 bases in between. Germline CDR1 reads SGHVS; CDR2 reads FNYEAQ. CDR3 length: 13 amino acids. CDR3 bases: TGTGCCAGCAGCTCAACAGGGATCGGGGAGCTGTTTTTT. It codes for CASSSTGIGELFF.

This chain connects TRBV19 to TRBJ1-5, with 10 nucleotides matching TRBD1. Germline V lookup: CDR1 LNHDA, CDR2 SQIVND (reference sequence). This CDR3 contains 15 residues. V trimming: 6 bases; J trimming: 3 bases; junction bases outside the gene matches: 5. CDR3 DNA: TGTGCCAGTAGCAGGGACAGGGGAAACAATCAGCCCCAGCATTTT. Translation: CASSRDRGNNQPQHF.

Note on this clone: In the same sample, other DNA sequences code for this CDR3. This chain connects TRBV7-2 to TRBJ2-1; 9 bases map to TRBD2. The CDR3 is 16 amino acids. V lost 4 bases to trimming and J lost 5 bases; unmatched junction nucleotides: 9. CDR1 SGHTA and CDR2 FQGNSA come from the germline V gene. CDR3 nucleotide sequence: TGTGCCAGCAGCTCACGACTCGCGGGAGGGAACAATGAGCAGTTCTTC. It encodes CASSSRLAGGNNEQFF. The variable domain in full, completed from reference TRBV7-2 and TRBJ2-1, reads GAGVSQSPSNKVTEKGKDVELRCDPISGHTALYWYRQSLGQGLEFLIYFQGNSAPDKSGLPSDRFSAERTGGSVSTLTIQRTQQEDSAVYLCASSSRLAGGNNEQFFGPGTRLTVL.

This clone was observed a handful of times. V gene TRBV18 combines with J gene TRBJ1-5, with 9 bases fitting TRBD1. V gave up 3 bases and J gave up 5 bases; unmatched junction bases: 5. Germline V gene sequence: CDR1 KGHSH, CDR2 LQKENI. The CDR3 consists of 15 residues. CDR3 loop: CASSPSGTGYQPQHF. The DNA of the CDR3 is TGTGCCAGCTCACCCTCCGGGACAGGGTATCAGCCCCAGCATTTT.

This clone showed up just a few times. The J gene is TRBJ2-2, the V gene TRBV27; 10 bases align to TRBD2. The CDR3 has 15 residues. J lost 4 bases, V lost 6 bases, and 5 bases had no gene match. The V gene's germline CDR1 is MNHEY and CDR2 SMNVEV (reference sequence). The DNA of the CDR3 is TGTGCCAGCAGCCTAAGGACTAGCGGCACCGGGGAGCTGTTTTTT. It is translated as CASSLRTSGTGELFF.

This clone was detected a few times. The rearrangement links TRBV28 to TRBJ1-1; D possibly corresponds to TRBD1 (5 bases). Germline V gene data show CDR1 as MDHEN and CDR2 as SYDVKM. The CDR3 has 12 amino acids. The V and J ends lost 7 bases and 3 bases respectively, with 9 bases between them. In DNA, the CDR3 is TGTGCCAGCACCCCAGGGTACACTGAAGCTTTCTTT. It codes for CASTPGYTEAFF.

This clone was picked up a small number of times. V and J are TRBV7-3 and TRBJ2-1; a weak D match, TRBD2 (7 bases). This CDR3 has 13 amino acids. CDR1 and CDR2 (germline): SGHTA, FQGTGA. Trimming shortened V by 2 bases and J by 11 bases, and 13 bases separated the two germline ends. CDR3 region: CASSLGGGEQQFF. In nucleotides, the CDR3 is TGTGCCAGCAGCTTAGGGGGGGGCGAGCAGCAGTTCTTC.

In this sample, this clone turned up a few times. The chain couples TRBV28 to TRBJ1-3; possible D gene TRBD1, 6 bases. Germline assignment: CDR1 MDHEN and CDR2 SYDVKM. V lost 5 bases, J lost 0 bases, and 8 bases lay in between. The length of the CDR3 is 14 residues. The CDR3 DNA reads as TGTGCCAGCAGTAGGGGGACCTCTGGAAACACCATATATTTT. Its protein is CASSRGTSGNTIYF.

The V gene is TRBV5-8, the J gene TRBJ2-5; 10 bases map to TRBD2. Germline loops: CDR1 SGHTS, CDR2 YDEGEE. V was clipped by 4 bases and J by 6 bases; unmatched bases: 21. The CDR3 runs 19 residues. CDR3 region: CASSSTGTSAPEVGKTQYF. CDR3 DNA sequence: TGTGCCAGCAGCAGCACCGGGACTAGCGCACCTGAAGTTGGAAAGACCCAGTACTTC.

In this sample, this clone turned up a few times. This chain's CDR3 is CASTSLAGGSLRQFF. The CDR3 DNA follows: TGTGCCAGCACTTCACTAGCGGGAGGTTCCCTTCGGCAGTTCTTC. The chain carries TRBV28 and TRBJ2-1; 12 bases are a match to TRBD2. Germline CDR1 is MDHEN and CDR2 is SYDVKM. This CDR3 contains 15 residues. With 7 bases clipped from V and 12 bases from J, the junction kept 13 bases outside the gene matches. Together with reference TRBV28 and TRBJ2-1, the CDR3 gives the full variable domain: DVKVTQSSRYLVKRTGEKVFLECVQDMDHENMFWYRQDPGLGLRLIYFSYDVKMKEKGDIPEGYSVSREKKERFSLILESASTNQTSMYLCASTSLAGGSLRQFFGPGTRLTVL.

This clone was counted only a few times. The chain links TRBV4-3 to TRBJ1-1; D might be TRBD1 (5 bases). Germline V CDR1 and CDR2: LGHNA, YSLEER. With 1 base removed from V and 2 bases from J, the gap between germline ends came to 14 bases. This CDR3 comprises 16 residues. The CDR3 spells CASSQVAGGFNTEAFF. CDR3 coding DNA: TGCGCCAGCAGCCAAGTCGCGGGGGGATTTAACACTGAAGCTTTCTTT.

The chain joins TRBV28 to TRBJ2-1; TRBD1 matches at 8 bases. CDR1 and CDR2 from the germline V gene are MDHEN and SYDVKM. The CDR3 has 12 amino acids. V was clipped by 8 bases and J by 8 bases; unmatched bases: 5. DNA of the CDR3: TGTGCCAGCCTTCAGGGGGCCGATGAGCAGTTCTTC. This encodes CASLQGADEQFF. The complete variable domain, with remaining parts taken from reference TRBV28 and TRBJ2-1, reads DVKVTQSSRYLVKRTGEKVFLECVQDMDHENMFWYRQDPGLGLRLIYFSYDVKMKEKGDIPEGYSVSREKKERFSLILESASTNQTSMYLCASLQGADEQFFGPGTRLTVL.

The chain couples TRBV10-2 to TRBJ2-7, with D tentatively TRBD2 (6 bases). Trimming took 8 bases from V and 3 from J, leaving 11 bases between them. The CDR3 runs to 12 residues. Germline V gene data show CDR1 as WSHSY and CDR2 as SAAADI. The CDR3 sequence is CASGRWGYEQYF. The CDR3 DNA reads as TGCGCCAGCGGGAGGTGGGGCTACGAGCAGTACTTC.